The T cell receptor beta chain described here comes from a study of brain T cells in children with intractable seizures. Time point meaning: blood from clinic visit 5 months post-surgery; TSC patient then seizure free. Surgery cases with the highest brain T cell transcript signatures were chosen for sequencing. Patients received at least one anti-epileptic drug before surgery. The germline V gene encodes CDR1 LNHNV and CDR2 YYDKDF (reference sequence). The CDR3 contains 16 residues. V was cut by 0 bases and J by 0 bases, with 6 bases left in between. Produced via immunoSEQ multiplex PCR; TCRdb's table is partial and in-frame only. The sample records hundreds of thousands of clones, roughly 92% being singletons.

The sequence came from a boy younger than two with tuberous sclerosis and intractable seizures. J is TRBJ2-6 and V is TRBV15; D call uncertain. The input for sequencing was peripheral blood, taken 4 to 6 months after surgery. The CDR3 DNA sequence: TGTGCCACCAGCAGAGATATCGGCTCTGGGGCCAACGTCCTGACTTTC. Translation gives CATSRDIGSGANVLTF.